A selection of T cell receptor beta chains follows, all from one sample in a study of blood T cell repertoires in COVID-19. The data were produced by immunoSEQ multiplex PCR, yet TCRdb's version contains in-frame clones alone and is incomplete. The repertoire holds about 70,000 clones, 80% to 90% seen once, with around 20% in the top ten. Sequenced material: peripheral blood. The receptors were gathered from a woman in her sixties or seventies with acute or convalescent COVID-19. Both conserved end residues are part of each CDR3. Fields, in order: CDR3 length, D gene, J gene, clone size, V gene, CDR3 protein, CDR3 DNA. The D gene is left open where the match is weak. A row's size may be missing; if present it is once, few, many or a size class.

15 | NA | TRBJ2-1 | NA | TRBV19 | CASSIEGLLYNEQFF | TGTGCCAGTAGTATAGAGGGACTGCTATACAATGAGCAGTTCTTC
12 | NA | TRBJ1-2 | few | TRBV11-2 | CASQSAGIRYTF | TGTGCCAGCCAATCGGCAGGGATCCGCTACACCTTC
14 | NA | TRBJ1-2 | once | TRBV10-2 | CASSDPGWDYGYTF | TGCGCCAGCAGTGACCCGGGGTGGGACTATGGCTACACCTTC
16 | TRBD2 | TRBJ2-1 | NA | TRBV3-1/TRBV3-2 | CASSQEWTSGYNEQFF | TGTGCCAGCAGCCAAGAGTGGACTAGCGGCTACAATGAGCAGTTCTTC
15 | NA | TRBJ1-5 | NA | TRBV6-1 | CASSEQGLGNQPQHF | TGTGCCAGCAGTGAACAGGGGCTGGGCAATCAGCCCCAGCATTTT
15 | NA | TRBJ2-1 | NA | TRBV3-1/TRBV3-2 | CASSQDLAFYNEQFF | TGTGCCAGCAGCCAAGATCTAGCGTTCTACAATGAGCAGTTCTTC
13 | NA | TRBJ2-2 | once | TRBV7-2 | CASRFSRTGELFF | TGTGCCAGCAGATTTAGCCGTACCGGGGAGCTGTTTTTT
16 | NA | TRBJ2-1 | many | TRBV4-1 | CASSQEATLPYNEQFF | TGCGCCAGCAGCCAAGAGGCGACACTTCCGTACAATGAGCAGTTCTTC
20 | TRBD1 | TRBJ2-1 | NA | TRBV27 | CASSSPPRRDRGHGGNEQFF | TGTGCCAGCAGTTCACCACCTCGAAGAGACAGGGGGCACGGGGGCAATGAGCAGTTCTTC
15 | NA | TRBJ2-3 | NA | TRBV27 | CASSARQLGTDTQYF | TGTGCCAGCAGTGCCAGACAGTTGGGCACAGATACGCAGTATTTT
12 | NA | TRBJ1-6 | few | TRBV28 | CASSLPLRPLHF | TGTGCCAGCAGTCTCCCCTTGAGACCCCTCCACTTT
15 | TRBD1 | TRBJ1-4 | NA | TRBV9 | CASSVETGGNEKLFF | TGTGCCAGCAGCGTAGAGACAGGGGGAAATGAAAAACTGTTTTTT
13 | NA | TRBJ2-7 | NA | TRBV7-2 | CASSSDRRIEQYF | TGTGCCAGCAGCTCAGACAGGCGGATAGAGCAGTACTTC
15 | TRBD1 | TRBJ2-5 | NA | TRBV5-4 | CASSLAAGGSETQYF | TGTGCCAGCAGCTTGGCAGCAGGGGGATCAGAGACCCAGTACTTC
13 | NA | TRBJ2-7 | NA | TRBV18 | CASSPPGSYEQYF | TGTGCCAGCTCACCACCCGGGAGCTACGAGCAGTACTTC
15 | NA | TRBJ2-1 | once | TRBV29-1 | CSIALGPGSTNEQFF | TGCAGCATTGCATTGGGTCCAGGCAGTACGAATGAGCAGTTCTTC
15 | NA | TRBJ2-1 | NA | TRBV18 | CASSPREPGEDEQFF | TGTGCCAGCTCACCCCGGGAGCCCGGGGAGGATGAGCAGTTCTTC
15 | NA | TRBJ1-2 | NA | TRBV5-4 | CASSLEEGRDYGYTF | TGTGCCAGCAGCTTGGAGGAGGGGAGGGACTATGGCTACACCTTC
14 | NA | TRBJ2-1 | NA | TRBV5-1 | CASSLRQGHNEQFF | TGCGCCAGCAGCTTGAGGCAGGGCCACAATGAGCAGTTCTTC
13 | TRBD1 | TRBJ2-7 | once | TRBV5-1 | CASSRDRFYEQYF | TGCGCCAGCAGCCGGGACAGGTTCTACGAGCAGTACTTC
17 | NA | TRBJ1-4 | few | TRBV11-2 | CASSHYSGSSTNEKLFF | TGTGCCAGCAGCCATTATTCGGGTTCTTCAACTAATGAAAAACTGTTTTTT
16 | TRBD1 | TRBJ2-7 | NA | TRBV5-1 | CASSLAGTGGLSEQYF | TGCGCCAGCAGCTTGGCTGGGACAGGGGGATTAAGCGAGCAGTACTTC
14 | NA | TRBJ2-5 | NA | TRBV13 | CASSGQLGEETQYF | TGTGCCAGCAGCGGACAGTTGGGGGAAGAGACCCAGTACTTC
15 | TRBD1 | TRBJ2-1 | NA | TRBV28 | CASSLTGTGNNEQFF | TGTGCCAGCAGTTTAACCGGGACAGGAAACAATGAGCAGTTCTTC
14 | TRBD1 | TRBJ2-1 | NA | TRBV18 | CASSRGDRDYEQFF | TGTGCCAGCTCACGAGGGGACAGGGACTATGAGCAGTTCTTC
15 | NA | TRBJ2-5 | NA | TRBV2 | CASSGRGLLAETQYF | TGTGCCAGCAGTGGACGGGGATTATTAGCAGAGACCCAGTACTTC
13 | TRBD1 | TRBJ1-2 | NA | TRBV28 | CASSYGRTGGNTF | TGTGCCAGCAGTTACGGGCGGACAGGCGGCAACACCTTC
16 | TRBD2 | TRBJ2-1 | NA | TRBV5-3 | CARSSSWEGSYNEQFF | TGTGCCAGAAGCTCTTCCTGGGAGGGCTCCTACAATGAGCAGTTCTTC